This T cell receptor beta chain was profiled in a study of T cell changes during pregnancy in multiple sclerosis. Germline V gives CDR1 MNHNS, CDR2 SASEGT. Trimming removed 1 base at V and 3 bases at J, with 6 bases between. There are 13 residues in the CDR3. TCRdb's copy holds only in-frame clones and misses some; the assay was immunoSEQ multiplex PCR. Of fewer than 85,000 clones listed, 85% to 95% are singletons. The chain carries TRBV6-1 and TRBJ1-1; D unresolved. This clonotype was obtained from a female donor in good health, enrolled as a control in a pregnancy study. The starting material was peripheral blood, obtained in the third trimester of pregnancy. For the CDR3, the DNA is TGTGCCAGCAGTGAAGGGGGAGACACTGAAGCTTTCTTT. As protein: CASSEGGDTEAFF.